A single sample is the source of the 15 T cell receptor beta chains below, sequenced in a study of CD8+CD57+ T cells in acquired aplastic anemia. For CDR3 and TCR beta VDJ profiling, genomic DNA was the template used. MiXCR, run by TCRdb on the reads, gives a single entry per CDR3 protein. The sample lists roughly 150,000 distinct CDR3 sequences, around 50% occurring once. The sequenced patients had an expansion of CD8+CD57+ cells seen by flow cytometry. Sequenced sample: sorted CD4+, CD8+, or CD8+CD57+ T cells (not recorded which) from PBMCs. These receptor sequences come from a human donor with aplastic anemia.

For this clonotype: The junction departs from the called germline gene at one end, perhaps through a read error. The V gene is TRBV20-1, the J gene TRBJ1-2; D is undetermined. The germline V gene encodes CDR1 DFQATT and CDR2 SNEGSKA (reference sequence). The CDR3 spans 13 residues. CDR3 protein: CSAQDGPDYGYTF. Here the CDR3 DNA reads TGCAGTGCCCAGGACGGACCGGACTATGGCTATACCTTC.

This clonotype occurred many times. This chain connects TRBV4-3 to TRBJ2-1, with a weak D call TRBD2 (6 bases). CDR1 and CDR2 (germline): LGHNA, YSLEER. V shed 3 bases and J shed 3 bases, with 12 bases lying between them. The CDR3 extends over 15 amino acids. The CDR3 region has the DNA TGCGCCAGCAGCCAGGGACTCATGGACTACAATGAGCAGTTCTTC. As protein: CASSQGLMDYNEQFF.

The chain recombines TRBV7-9 with TRBJ2-5, with 11 bases fitting TRBD1. This CDR3 has 15 residues. CDR1 is SEHNR, CDR2 FQNEAQ, per germline (reference sequence). Germline trimming cut 5 bases from V and 7 bases from J; bases unmatched to any gene: 9. CDR3 amino acids: CASSLGTGGFGTQYF. For the CDR3, the DNA is TGTGCCAGCAGCCTTGGGACAGGGGGTTTCGGGACCCAGTACTTC.

Ten or more counts support this clonotype. The chain recombines TRBV10-3 with TRBJ2-7; 7 bases align to TRBD1. Trimming cost V 10 bases and J 1 base; bases outside gene matches: 13. The germline gives CDR1 ENHRY, CDR2 SYGVKD. This CDR3 is 15 amino acids long. CDR3 protein: CATQSWGQKSYEQYF. Written as DNA, the CDR3 is TGTGCCACCCAGTCGTGGGGACAGAAGTCCTACGAGCAGTACTTC.

V and J are TRBV7-9 and TRBJ2-2; D is unclear. Looked up from germline, CDR1 is SEHNR and CDR2 is FQNEAQ (reference sequence). Trimming took off 5 bases at V and 1 base at J, with 5 bases between the two ends. This CDR3 has 13 amino acids. The CDR3 region is CASSPQNTGELFF. CDR3 in DNA: TGTGCCAGCAGCCCTCAGAACACCGGGGAGCTGTTTTTT.

This clonotype has more than one count but fewer than ten. DNA of the CDR3: TGCAGTGCTAGACCAAGGGGCGGAGGTACGCAGTATTTT. Protein: CSARPRGGGTQYF. The chain employs TRBV20-1 and TRBJ2-3, with D tentatively TRBD1 or TRBD2 (5 bases each). Trimming took 2 bases from V and 8 from J, leaving 14 bases between them. The CDR3 covers 13 residues. Germline V lookup: CDR1 DFQATT, CDR2 SNEGSKA (reference sequence).

For this clonotype: At one end, the junction sequence differs from germline, possibly due to a read error. This rearrangement joins TRBV2 to TRBJ1-3, with 10 bases identical to TRBD1. This CDR3 has 15 amino acids. Germline CDR1 and CDR2: SNHLY and FYNNEI. CDR3 sequence reads: CASREDRGRGNTIYF. For the CDR3, the DNA is TGTGCCAGCAGGGAAGACAGGGGGCGTGGAAACACCATATATTTT.

The table lists this clonotype with many counts. J is TRBJ2-7 and V is TRBV11-2; D is unclear. The CDR3 runs to 15 residues. The V gene's germline CDR1 is SGHAT and CDR2 FQNNGV. V shed 1 base and J shed 2 bases, with 12 bases lying between them. CDR3 bases: TGTGCCAGCAGCTTAGGGGCTTCTACGCCCTACGAGCAGTACTTC. This translates into CASSLGASTPYEQYF.

The table lists this clonotype with many counts. This chain joins TRBV12-3 or TRBV12-4 and TRBJ1-1; no clear D. The CDR3 totals 13 residues. The germline V and J ends were trimmed by 6 bases and 1 base, with 9 bases remaining between them. The CDR3 coding sequence is TGTGCCAGCAGCCAAACACAGAACACTGAAGCTTTCTTT. This codes for CASSQTQNTEAFF.

This clonotype occurred many times. The chain uses TRBV12-5 and TRBJ1-6; 7 nucleotides agree with TRBD1. CDR3 size: 14 residues. Per germline, CDR1 LGHNT and CDR2 FRNRAP. J lost 7 bases, V lost 7 bases, and 7 bases had no gene match. In DNA, the CDR3 is TGTGCTAGTGCCCTTGGGACAGACAATTCACCCCTCCACTTT. It specifies CASALGTDNSPLHF.

This clonotype was counted at least ten times. The rearrangement links TRBV9 to TRBJ1-2; D might be TRBD1 (5 bases). The CDR3 runs to 16 residues. Looked up from germline, CDR1 is SGDLS and CDR2 is YYNGEE. Trimming cost V 3 bases and J 1 base, with 16 bases left between them. The DNA of the CDR3 is TGTGCCAGCAGCGATCGAGGCAGGGAGTATAACTATGGCTACACCTTC. Protein: CASSDRGREYNYGYTF.

As regards this clonotype: The junction differs from germline at one of its ends, possibly a read error. The chain recombines TRBV10-3 with TRBJ2-7; weak D call: TRBD2 (6 bases). The CDR3 loop spans 15 amino acids. CDR1 ENHRY and CDR2 SYGVKD come from the germline V gene. The CDR3 region has the DNA TGTGCCACCAGTGATTCCGTCGGGGAGGTGGACGAGCAGTACTTC. Amino acids: CATSDSVGEVDEQYF.

V is TRBV28 and J is TRBJ1-1; TRBD1 is a possible D gene (5 bases). Trimming removed 8 bases at V and 10 bases at J, with 11 bases between. This CDR3 is 10 amino acids long. In germline, CDR1 is MDHEN, CDR2 SYDVKM. The CDR3 spells CASGGGGAFF. In DNA form, the CDR3 reads TGTGCCAGCGGTGGGGGGGGAGCTTTCTTT.

This clonotype was observed a handful of times. The V and J genes are TRBV6-1 and TRBJ2-1; tentatively, D is TRBD2 (6 bases). Trimming cost V 7 bases and J 4 bases, with 11 bases left between them. CDR3 length equals 13 residues. Germline CDR1 reads MNHNS; CDR2 reads SASEGT. DNA of the CDR3: TGTGCCAGCAATAGCGGAGTTTACAATGAGCAGTTCTTC. Its translation is CASNSGVYNEQFF.

V is TRBV4-2 and J is TRBJ2-7; TRBD2 aligns across 7 bases. The germline gives CDR1 LGHNA, CDR2 YNFKEQ. The CDR3 covers 17 residues. Losses at the gene ends were 0 bases for V and 1 base for J; bases not matched to a gene: 9. This chain's CDR3 is CASSQDLVLAESYEQYF. As DNA, the CDR3 is TGTGCCAGCAGCCAAGATCTCGTGCTAGCGGAGTCCTACGAGCAGTACTTC.